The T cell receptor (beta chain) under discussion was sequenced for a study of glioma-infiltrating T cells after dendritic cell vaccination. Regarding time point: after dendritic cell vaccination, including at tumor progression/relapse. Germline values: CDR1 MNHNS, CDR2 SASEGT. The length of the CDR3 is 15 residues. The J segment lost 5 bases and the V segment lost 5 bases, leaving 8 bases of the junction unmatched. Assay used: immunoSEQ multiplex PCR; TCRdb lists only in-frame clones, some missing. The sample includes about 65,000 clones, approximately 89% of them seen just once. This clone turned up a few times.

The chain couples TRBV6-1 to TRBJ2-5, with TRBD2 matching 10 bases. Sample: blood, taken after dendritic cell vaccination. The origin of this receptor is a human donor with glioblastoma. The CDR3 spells CASSSGSGGAETQYF. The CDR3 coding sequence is TGTGCCAGCAGTTCGGGGAGCGGGGGGGCGGAGACCCAGTACTTC.